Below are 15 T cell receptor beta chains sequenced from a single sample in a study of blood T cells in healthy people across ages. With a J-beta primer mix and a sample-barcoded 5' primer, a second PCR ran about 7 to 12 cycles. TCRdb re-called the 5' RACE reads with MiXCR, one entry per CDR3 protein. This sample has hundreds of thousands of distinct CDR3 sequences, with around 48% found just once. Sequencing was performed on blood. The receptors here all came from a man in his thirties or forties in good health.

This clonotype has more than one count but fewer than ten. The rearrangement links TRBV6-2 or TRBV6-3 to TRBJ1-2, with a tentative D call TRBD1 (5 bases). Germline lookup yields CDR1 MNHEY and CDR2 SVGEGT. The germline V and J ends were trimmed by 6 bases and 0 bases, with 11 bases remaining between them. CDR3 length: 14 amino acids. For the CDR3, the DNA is TGTGCCAGCAGCCGGACAAGCTCTAACTATGGCTACACCTTC. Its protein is CASSRTSSNYGYTF.

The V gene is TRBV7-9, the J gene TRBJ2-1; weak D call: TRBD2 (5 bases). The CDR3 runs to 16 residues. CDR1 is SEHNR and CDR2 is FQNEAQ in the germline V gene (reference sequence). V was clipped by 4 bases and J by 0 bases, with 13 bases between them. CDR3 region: CASSSPMGSSYNEQFF. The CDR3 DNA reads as TGTGCCAGCAGCTCGCCGATGGGGAGCTCCTACAATGAGCAGTTCTTC.

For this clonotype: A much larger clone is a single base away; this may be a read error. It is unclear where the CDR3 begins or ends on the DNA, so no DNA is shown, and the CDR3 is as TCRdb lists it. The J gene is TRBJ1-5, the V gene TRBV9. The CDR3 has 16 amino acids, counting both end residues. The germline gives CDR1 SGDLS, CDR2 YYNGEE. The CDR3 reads CASSVGVGSSNQPRHF.

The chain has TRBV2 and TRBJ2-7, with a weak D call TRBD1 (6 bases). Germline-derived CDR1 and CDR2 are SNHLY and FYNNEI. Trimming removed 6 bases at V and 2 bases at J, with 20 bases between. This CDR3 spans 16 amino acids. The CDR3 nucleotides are TGTGCCAGCAGACGACCCGTAGGGACATACCCCTACGAGCAGTACTTC. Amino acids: CASRRPVGTYPYEQYF.

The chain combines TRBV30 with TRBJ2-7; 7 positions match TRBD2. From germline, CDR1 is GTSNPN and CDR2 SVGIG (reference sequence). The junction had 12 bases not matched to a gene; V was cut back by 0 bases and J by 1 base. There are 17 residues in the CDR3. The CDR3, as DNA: TGTGCCTGGAGTGTACAAGGGGAGGGGACTTATTCCTACGAGCAGTACTTC. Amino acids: CAWSVQGEGTYSYEQYF.

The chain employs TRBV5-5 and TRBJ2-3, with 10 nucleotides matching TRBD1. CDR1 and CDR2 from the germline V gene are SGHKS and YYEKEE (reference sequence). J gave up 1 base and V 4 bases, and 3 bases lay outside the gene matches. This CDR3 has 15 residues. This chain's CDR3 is CASSHDRGRTDTQYF. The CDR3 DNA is TGTGCCAGCAGCCATGACAGGGGGCGCACAGATACGCAGTATTTT. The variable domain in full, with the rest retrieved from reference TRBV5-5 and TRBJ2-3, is DAGVTQSPTHLIKTRGQQVTLRCSPISGHKSVSWYQQVLGQGPQFIFQYYEKEERGRGNFPDRFSARQFPNYSSELNVNALLLGDSALYLCASSHDRGRTDTQYFGPGTRLTVL.

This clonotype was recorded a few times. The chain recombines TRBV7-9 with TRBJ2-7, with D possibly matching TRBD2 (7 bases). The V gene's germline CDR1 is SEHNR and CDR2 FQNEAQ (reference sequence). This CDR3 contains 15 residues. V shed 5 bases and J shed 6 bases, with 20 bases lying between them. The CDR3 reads CASSPPLRGGSEQYF. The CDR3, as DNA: TGTGCCAGCAGCCCCCCATTGAGGGGGGGATCCGAGCAGTACTTC.

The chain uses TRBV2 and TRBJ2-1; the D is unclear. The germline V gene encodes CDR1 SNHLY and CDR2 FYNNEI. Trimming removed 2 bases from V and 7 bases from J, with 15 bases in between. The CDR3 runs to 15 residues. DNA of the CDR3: TGTGCCAGCAGTGAATTGGCCGGATTTTCAAATGAGCAGTTCTTC. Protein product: CASSELAGFSNEQFF. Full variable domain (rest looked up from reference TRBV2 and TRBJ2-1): EPEVTQTPSHQVTQMGQEVILRCVPISNHLYFYWYRQILGQKVEFLVSFYNNEISEKSEIFDDQFSVERPDGSNFTLKIRSTKLEDSAMYFCASSELAGFSNEQFFGPGTRLTVL.

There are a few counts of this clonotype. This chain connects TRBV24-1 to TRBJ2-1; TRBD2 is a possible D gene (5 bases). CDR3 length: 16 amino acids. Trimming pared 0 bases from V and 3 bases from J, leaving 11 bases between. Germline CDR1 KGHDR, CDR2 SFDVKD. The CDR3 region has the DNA TGTGCCACCAGTGATTTGGAGGGAGTGGGCTACAATGAGCAGTTCTTC. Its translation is CATSDLEGVGYNEQFF.

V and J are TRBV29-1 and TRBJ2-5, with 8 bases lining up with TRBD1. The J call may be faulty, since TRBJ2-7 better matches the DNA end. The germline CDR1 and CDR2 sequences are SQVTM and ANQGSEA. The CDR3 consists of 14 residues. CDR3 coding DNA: TGCAGCGTTCGATTGGCCGGGACAGGCTACGAGCAGTACTTC. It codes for CSVRLAGTGYEQYF.

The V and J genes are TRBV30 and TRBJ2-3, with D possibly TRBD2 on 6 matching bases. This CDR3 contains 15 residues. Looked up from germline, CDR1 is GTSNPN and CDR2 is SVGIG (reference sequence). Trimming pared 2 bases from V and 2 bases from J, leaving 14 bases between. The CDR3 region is CAWSIGAGNTDTQYF. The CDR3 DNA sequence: TGTGCCTGGAGTATTGGAGCGGGCAACACAGATACGCAGTATTTT.

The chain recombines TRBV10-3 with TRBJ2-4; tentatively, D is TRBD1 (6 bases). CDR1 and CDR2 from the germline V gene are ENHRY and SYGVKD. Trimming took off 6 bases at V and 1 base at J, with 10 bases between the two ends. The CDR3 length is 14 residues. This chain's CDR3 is CAIRDSEAKNIQYF. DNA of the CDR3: TGTGCCATCAGGGACAGCGAGGCCAAAAACATTCAGTACTTC.

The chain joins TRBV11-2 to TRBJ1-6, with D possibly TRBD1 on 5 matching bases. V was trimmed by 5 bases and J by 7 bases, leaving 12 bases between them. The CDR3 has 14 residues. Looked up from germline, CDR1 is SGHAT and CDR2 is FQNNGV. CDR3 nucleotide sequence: TGTGCCAGCAGCCATAGACAGCTCAATTCACCCCTCCACTTT. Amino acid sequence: CASSHRQLNSPLHF.

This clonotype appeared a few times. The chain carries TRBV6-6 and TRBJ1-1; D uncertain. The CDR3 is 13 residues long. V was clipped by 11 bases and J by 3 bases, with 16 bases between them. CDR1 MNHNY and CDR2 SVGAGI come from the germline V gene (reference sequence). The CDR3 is CAGTAGLHTEAFF. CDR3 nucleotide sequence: TGTGCCGGCACCGCCGGGTTGCACACTGAAGCTTTCTTT.

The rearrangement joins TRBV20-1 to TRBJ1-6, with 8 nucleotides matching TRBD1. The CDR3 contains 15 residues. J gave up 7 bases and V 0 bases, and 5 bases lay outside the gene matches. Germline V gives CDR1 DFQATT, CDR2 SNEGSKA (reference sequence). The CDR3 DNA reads TGCAGTGCTAGAGACCCTAACAGGGGGAATTCACCCCTCCACTTT. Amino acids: CSARDPNRGNSPLHF.